This passage covers 31 T cell receptor beta chains from one sample sequenced in a study of blood T cell repertoires in COVID-19. Using immunoSEQ multiplex PCR, the repertoire was profiled, and TCRdb retains in-frame clones only, with some absent. The sample lists approximately 90,000 clones; approximately 90% were seen once. The sequenced sample consisted of peripheral blood. The receptor set was obtained from a man between 50 and 59 years old with acute or convalescent COVID-19.

The genes are TRBV5-5 and TRBJ1-1; tentative D call: TRBD1 (5 bases). The germline V and J ends were trimmed by 6 bases and 4 bases, with 13 bases remaining between them. Germline CDR1 and CDR2: SGHKS and YYEKEE (reference sequence). This CDR3 spans 13 amino acids. CDR3 DNA sequence: TGTGCCAGCATCCCCCGGGGGGGCACTGAAGCTTTCTTT. The encoded protein is CASIPRGGTEAFF.

The chain recombines TRBV6-1 with TRBJ1-2; 11 positions match TRBD1. After removal of 3 bases from V and 9 bases from J, the junction contained 6 bases not matched to a gene. Germline CDR1 is MNHNS and CDR2 is SASEGT. There are 14 residues in the CDR3. This CDR3 reads CASSDGQGARSYTF. CDR3 DNA: TGTGCCAGCAGTGATGGACAGGGGGCGCGCAGCTACACCTTC.

The rearrangement links TRBV29-1 to TRBJ2-3, with 12 bases matching TRBD2. The germline gives CDR1 SQVTM, CDR2 ANQGSEA. V shed 6 bases and J 0 bases; nucleotides not matched to a gene: 10. CDR3 length: 17 amino acids. The CDR3 DNA follows: TGCAGCGTAGACCGTCGGACTAGCGGGGTTAGCACAGATACGCAGTATTTT. It codes for CSVDRRTSGVSTDTQYF.

The rearrangement uses TRBV5-8 and TRBJ1-1, with TRBD1 identical over 9 bases. There are 15 residues in the CDR3. Germline loops: CDR1 SGHTS, CDR2 YDEGEE. The V gene end was trimmed by 4 bases and the J gene end by 6 bases; junction bases not matched to a gene: 10. CDR3 region: CASSPRTGAPPEAFF. The CDR3 DNA reads TGTGCCAGCAGCCCCCGGACAGGGGCACCCCCTGAAGCTTTCTTT.

V is TRBV30 and J is TRBJ2-7; perhaps TRBD2 as D (6 bases). The CDR3 covers 13 residues. Deletions cut 5 bases from V and 3 bases from J, with 14 bases between. Germline values: CDR1 GTSNPN, CDR2 SVGIG (reference sequence). In DNA, the CDR3 is TGTGCCTGGGACCCGGGACTCAACTACGAGCAGTACTTC. It specifies CAWDPGLNYEQYF.

J is TRBJ1-6 and V is TRBV6-5; D possibly corresponds to TRBD1 (6 bases). CDR1 MNHEY and CDR2 SVGAGI come from the germline V gene. The CDR3 is 13 amino acids. V lost 8 bases and J lost 9, with 14 bases in between. The CDR3 DNA reads as TGTGCCAGCGGAACAGGGTTCGGTTCACCCCTCCACTTT. Translating it yields CASGTGFGSPLHF.

The chain is built from TRBV21-1 and TRBJ1-1. TRBV21-1 is a pseudogene segment. CDR3 length equals 12 residues. The CDR3 region has the DNA TGTGCCAGCAGCCTCTTCCGCACTGAAGCTTTCTTT. Translated: CASSLFRTEAFF.

This clone was counted between two and nine times. This chain uses TRBV29-1 with TRBJ1-3, with TRBD1 matching 8 bases. J lost 0 bases, V lost 5 bases, and 9 bases had no gene match. The CDR3 has 16 amino acids. Germline CDR1 reads SQVTM; CDR2 reads ANQGSEA. The CDR3 bases are TGCAGCGTTAGGACAGGGAGCTTACTCTCTGGAAACACCATATATTTT. This translates into CSVRTGSLLSGNTIYF.

This clone was detected a few times. The chain employs TRBV30 and TRBJ1-6; a weak D match, TRBD1 (5 bases). The CDR3 loop spans 15 amino acids. From germline, CDR1 is GTSNPN and CDR2 SVGIG (reference sequence). Trimming took off 3 bases at V and 0 bases at J, with 9 bases between the two ends. The CDR3 here is CAWSRQSSYNSPLHF. Written as DNA, the CDR3 is TGTGCCTGGAGCCGACAGAGCTCCTATAATTCACCCCTCCACTTT.

This clone was seen a few times. This sequence joins TRBV5-1 and TRBJ2-2, with D possibly matching TRBD1 (5 bases). Trimming left V 0 bases short and J 1 base short, with 10 bases between. This CDR3 spans 16 amino acids. Germline assignment: CDR1 SGHRS and CDR2 YFSETQ. CDR3 sequence reads: CASSLEGALNTGELFF. CDR3 DNA: TGCGCCAGCAGCTTGGAAGGGGCCCTGAACACCGGGGAGCTGTTTTTT.

The chain joins TRBV7-8 to TRBJ2-2; tentatively, D is TRBD2 (6 bases). This CDR3 contains 16 residues. Germline V gene lookup returns CDR1 SGHVS and CDR2 FQNEAQ. Trimming took 3 bases from V and 7 from J, leaving 18 bases between them. The CDR3 loop reads CASSFFSVAASGELFF. CDR3 in DNA: TGTGCCAGCAGCTTTTTCAGTGTAGCGGCTAGCGGGGAGCTGTTTTTT.

The chain links TRBV2 to TRBJ1-6; D possibly corresponds to TRBD1 (5 bases). The V gene lost 2 bases and the J gene lost 3 bases, with 8 bases spanning the gap. The CDR3 runs 15 residues. CDR1 is SNHLY and CDR2 is FYNNEI in the germline V gene. CDR3 DNA: TGTGCCAGCAGTGAACAACAGGTCTATAATTCACCCCTCCACTTT. It codes for CASSEQQVYNSPLHF.

This clone has only one observation. The chain uses TRBV6-2 or TRBV6-3 and TRBJ2-3; 11 nucleotides line up with TRBD2. CDR3 length: 16 residues. Germline V gene lookup returns CDR1 MNHEY and CDR2 SVGEGT. Trimming at V came to 2 bases and at J to 5 bases, leaving 6 bases not matched to a gene. CDR3: CASSYLSGGAIDTQYF. CDR3 nucleotides: TGTGCCAGCAGTTACCTTAGCGGGGGGGCCATAGATACGCAGTATTTT.

The rearrangement uses TRBV6-5 and TRBJ1-2; maybe TRBD1 (5 bases). V was trimmed by 0 bases and J by 8 bases, leaving 16 bases between them. Germline CDR1 is MNHEY and CDR2 is SVGAGI. CDR3 length equals 15 residues. This CDR3 is CASSYSKGYSRGYTF. In nucleotides, the CDR3 is TGTGCCAGCAGTTACTCGAAGGGGTATTCTCGCGGCTACACCTTC.

The chain couples TRBV5-6 to TRBJ1-1; 7 nucleotides align to TRBD1. V shed 2 bases, J shed 0 bases, and the junction held 7 bases outside the gene matches. Per germline, CDR1 SGHDT and CDR2 YYEEEE. The CDR3 spans 16 residues. The CDR3 protein is CASSFRRGHMNTEAFF. As DNA, the CDR3 is TGTGCCAGCAGCTTCCGAAGGGGGCACATGAACACTGAAGCTTTCTTT.

V and J are TRBV9 and TRBJ1-4; a weak D match, TRBD1 (6 bases). This CDR3 has 16 amino acids. Germline assignment: CDR1 SGDLS and CDR2 YYNGEE. Deletions cut 2 bases from V and 7 bases from J, with 18 bases between. The CDR3 is CASSVEGVRGSEKLFF. The CDR3 DNA follows: TGTGCCAGCAGCGTCGAGGGGGTCCGCGGAAGTGAAAAACTGTTTTTT. Full variable domain (missing parts from reference TRBV9 and TRBJ1-4): DSGVTQTPKHLITATGQRVTLRCSPRSGDLSVYWYQQSLDQGLQFLIQYYNGEERAKGNILERFSAQQFPDLHSELNLSSLELGDSALYFCASSVEGVRGSEKLFFGSGTQLSVL.

The V gene is TRBV7-9, the J gene TRBJ1-1; D may be TRBD1 (5 bases). This CDR3 comprises 14 residues. Germline CDR1 reads SEHNR; CDR2 reads FQNEAQ (reference sequence). Between the trimmed V and J ends, which lost 5 bases and 2 bases, there was a span of 12 bases. As DNA, the CDR3 is TGTGCCAGCAGCCCGACAGTTGCAAACACTGAAGCTTTCTTT. As protein: CASSPTVANTEAFF.

This sequence joins TRBV3-1 (or the pseudogene TRBV3-2) and TRBJ2-3, with 15 bases lining up with TRBD2. Germline CDR1 is LGHDT and CDR2 is YNNKEL (reference sequence). With V trimmed by 4 bases and J by 5 bases, 10 bases remained unmatched. The CDR3 consists of 18 residues. The CDR3 here is CASSLGTSGGFGRDTQYF. DNA for the CDR3: TGTGCCAGCAGCCTCGGGACTAGCGGGGGGTTTGGTCGAGATACGCAGTATTTT.

The gene calls are TRBV5-6 and TRBJ1-3; no reliable D call. Trimming took off 2 bases at V and 1 base at J, with 7 bases between the two ends. The CDR3 sequence is 14 residues long. Looked up from germline, CDR1 is SGHDT and CDR2 is YYEEEE. The CDR3 sequence is CASSFVSSGNTIYF. The CDR3 bases are TGTGCCAGCAGCTTCGTGTCGTCTGGAAACACCATATATTTT. Based on the CDR3 plus reference TRBV5-6 and TRBJ1-3, the full variable domain is DAGVTQSPTHLIKTRGQQVTLRCSPKSGHDTVSWYQQALGQGPQFIFQYYEEEERQRGNFPDRFSGHQFPNYSSELNVNALLLGDSALYLCASSFVSSGNTIYFGEGSWLTVV.

This CDR3 reads CSASLAVHNEQFF. The CDR3 DNA reads as TGCAGTGCTAGTCTAGCCGTGCACAATGAGCAGTTCTTC. The chain employs TRBV20-1 and TRBJ2-1, with a weak D call TRBD2 (5 bases). Trimming removed 3 bases from V and 5 bases from J, with 11 bases in between. This CDR3 has 13 residues. In germline, CDR1 is DFQATT, CDR2 SNEGSKA (reference sequence).

In nucleotides, the CDR3 is TGTGCCAGCAGTCACAGAAAACCATTTTACGAGCAGTACTTC. It specifies CASSHRKPFYEQYF. V and J are TRBV6-2 or TRBV6-3 and TRBJ2-7; no reliable D call. Trimming cost V 5 bases and J 4 bases, with 15 bases left between them. Looked up from germline, CDR1 is MNHEY and CDR2 is SVGEGT. The CDR3 is 14 residues long.

The gene calls are TRBV18 and TRBJ1-2; 7 bases map to TRBD1. The CDR3 contains 14 residues. Germline loops: CDR1 KGHSH, CDR2 LQKENI. With 3 bases clipped from V and 7 bases from J, the junction kept 8 bases outside the gene matches. The CDR3 here is CASSPFDRVGGYTF. The DNA for the CDR3 is TGTGCCAGCTCACCCTTTGACAGGGTAGGTGGCTACACCTTC.

The chain recombines TRBV6-5 with TRBJ1-2; 7 bases match TRBD1. The CDR3 length is 14 residues. The J segment lost 1 base and the V segment lost 6 bases, leaving 5 bases of the junction unmatched. Germline values: CDR1 MNHEY, CDR2 SVGAGI. The CDR3 region is CASRPRDSNYGYTF. The CDR3, as DNA: TGTGCCAGCAGACCTCGGGACAGTAACTATGGCTACACCTTC.

The rearrangement joins TRBV5-1 to TRBJ1-2; 7 bases map to TRBD1. The germline V gene has CDR1 SGHRS and CDR2 YFSETQ. The CDR3 contains 13 residues. After removal of 7 bases from V and 4 bases from J, the junction contained 7 bases not matched to a gene. CDR3 DNA: TGCGCCAGCGGCCGGGACAGCGCCTATGGCTACACCTTC. Its protein product is CASGRDSAYGYTF.

The chain carries TRBV19 and TRBJ1-6, with TRBD1 as a possible D gene (5 bases). The germline V gene has CDR1 LNHDA and CDR2 SQIVND (reference sequence). This CDR3 comprises 14 residues. V was clipped by 6 bases and J by 8 bases, with 14 bases between them. The CDR3 DNA reads as TGTGCCAGTAGACTCCAGGGTAGAGATTCACCCCTCCACTTT. Residues: CASRLQGRDSPLHF.

The chain has TRBV28 and TRBJ1-1, with no clear D. Deletions cut 6 bases from V and 4 bases from J, with 6 bases between. Germline loops: CDR1 MDHEN, CDR2 SYDVKM. This CDR3 has 11 amino acids. DNA of the CDR3: TGTGCCAGCAGCAGATCCACTGAAGCTTTCTTT. It codes for CASSRSTEAFF. The variable domain in full, completed from reference TRBV28 and TRBJ1-1, reads DVKVTQSSRYLVKRTGEKVFLECVQDMDHENMFWYRQDPGLGLRLIYFSYDVKMKEKGDIPEGYSVSREKKERFSLILESASTNQTSMYLCASSRSTEAFFGQGTRLTVV.

This rearrangement joins TRBV18 to TRBJ2-5, with D maybe TRBD1 (5 bases). Trimming cost V 1 base and J 9 bases, with 18 bases left between them. This CDR3 region has 15 residues. From germline, CDR1 is KGHSH and CDR2 LQKENI. CDR3 protein: CASSPRGAEIGAQYF. The CDR3 DNA reads TGTGCCAGCTCACCACGGGGCGCTGAAATTGGGGCCCAGTACTTC.

The CDR3 is CASSGGQGGRTFF. Here the CDR3 DNA reads TGCGCCAGCAGCGGGGGACAGGGGGGCCGGACTTTCTTT. V and J are TRBV5-1 and TRBJ1-1, with 11 bases lining up with TRBD1. The germline gives CDR1 SGHRS, CDR2 YFSETQ. The CDR3 covers 13 residues. Losses at the gene ends were 4 bases for V and 12 bases for J; bases not matched to a gene: 8.

The rearrangement uses TRBV6-5 and TRBJ1-2; 8 bases are shared with TRBD1. The CDR3 sequence is 15 residues long. V gave up 5 bases and J gave up 2 bases; unmatched junction bases: 7. Germline lookup yields CDR1 MNHEY and CDR2 SVGAGI. CDR3 in DNA: TGTGCCAGCAGTAATCACAGGACAGGGAACTATGGCTACACCTTC. This codes for CASSNHRTGNYGYTF.

V usage is TRBV30 and J usage is TRBJ1-1; a weak D match, TRBD1 (5 bases). CDR1 GTSNPN and CDR2 SVGIG come from the germline V gene (reference sequence). Trimming shortened V by 8 bases and J by 3 bases, and 16 bases separated the two germline ends. The CDR3 consists of 13 residues. CDR3 nucleotide sequence: TGTGCCATCAAGACCGGGGACTACACTGAAGCTTTCTTT. Encoded protein: CAIKTGDYTEAFF.

The chain uses TRBV12-3 or TRBV12-4 and TRBJ1-2, with D uncertain. The CDR3 covers 11 residues. Trimming left V 7 bases short and J 4 bases short, with 7 bases between. DNA of the CDR3: TGTGCCAGCACCGAGGGCTATGGCTACACCTTC. This encodes CASTEGYGYTF.